This is a list of T cell receptor beta chains from one sample in a study of blood T cell repertoires in COVID-19. Only in-frame clones appear in the TCRdb table, and some are missing; sequencing was by immunoSEQ multiplex PCR. The sample has more than 200,000 clones, approximately 86% seen once; the top ten hold 1.5% to 2%. The sample consisted of peripheral blood. The receptors were sampled from a man aged 25-45 years with active or convalescent COVID-19. The CDR3 runs from the conserved cysteine through the conserved F or W. Each record gives: J gene, V gene, CDR3 protein.

TRBJ1-4,TRBV7-9,CASSFPRQATNEKLFF
TRBJ2-7,TRBV5-1,CASSSGQGTSIYEQYF
TRBJ2-3,TRBV5-1,CASSQKRGPLSGTDTQYF
TRBJ1-1,TRBV14,CASSRPGGEAFF
TRBJ1-2,TRBV5-1,CASSLAPQGWTNYGYTF
TRBJ1-1,TRBV5-6,CASSYIIGGSTEAFF
TRBJ2-7,TRBV10-2,CASKRSGRGLGYEQYF
TRBJ2-3,TRBV5-8,CASSRDRGGDTQYF
TRBJ1-2,TRBV18,CASSRRGQSNYGYTF
TRBJ1-4,TRBV19,CASRKTSTNEKLFF
TRBJ1-4,TRBV6-5,CASSYSWGPNEKLFF
TRBJ2-3,TRBV5-1,CASSTSGDTTDTQYF
TRBJ1-2,TRBV27,CAAGTRGLGGYTF
TRBJ2-3,TRBV3-1/TRBV3-2,CASSPRQGSTDTQYF
TRBJ2-3,TRBV13,CASSPRGGPTDTQYF
TRBJ2-1,TRBV7-9,CASSLTAGNFHEQFF
TRBJ2-2,TRBV10-3,CAISDLQGWTGELFF
TRBJ2-1,TRBV5-1,CASRNAGASNEQFF
TRBJ2-6,TRBV11-2,CASSSGQGRAGANVLTF
TRBJ2-2,TRBV3-1/TRBV3-2,CASSQVHLPQIRTSGGTGELFF
TRBJ2-7,TRBV6-5,CASTRRLGQSYEQYF
TRBJ1-4,TRBV19,CASSSPGGTARKLFF
TRBJ2-5,TRBV6-5,CASRPSGGAWETQYF
TRBJ1-2,TRBV2,CASRGQGAGYTF
TRBJ2-7,TRBV5-6,CASSWGPGEQYF
TRBJ1-2,TRBV5-1,CASSHGTGQANYGYTF